The 31 T cell receptor beta chains presented below share a single source sample, sequenced in a study of T cells in localized non-small cell lung cancer (dated by TCRdb to about 2020). The method behind the library was the immunoSEQ multiplex PCR assay. TCRdb took this table from immuneACCESS and kept in-frame rearrangements with V and J called. Such tables lack part of the clones; where checked against another copy, unresolved V genes explain under half of the gap, and the rest is unexplained. In all, the sample holds 25,000 to 35,000 clones, and 92% of those were seen once. Approximately 2% of the sample is held by the ten biggest clonotypes. The sample here was peripheral blood, taken before any cancer treatment. The receptors originated from a female donor older than 55 with stage I lung adenocarcinoma.

The chain uses TRBV4-1 and TRBJ1-3, with D perhaps TRBD1 (5 bases). Trimming left V 0 bases short and J 0 bases short, with 9 bases between. Germline CDR1 is MGHRA and CDR2 is YSYEKL. This CDR3 contains 16 residues. CDR3 protein: CASSQEGPPSGNTIYF. CDR3 DNA sequence: TGCGCCAGCAGCCAAGAGGGGCCCCCCTCTGGAAACACCATATATTTT.

This rearrangement joins TRBV30 to TRBJ1-2; possibly TRBD1 for D (5 bases). Per the germline V gene, CDR1 is GTSNPN and CDR2 is SVGIG (reference sequence). The CDR3 runs 11 residues. Between the trimmed V and J ends, which lost 8 bases and 8 bases, there was a span of 15 bases. In DNA, the CDR3 is TGTGCCACAGGCGGGGGTTTAGGCTACACCTTC. It encodes CATGGGLGYTF.

This clone is a singleton in its sample. The CDR3 DNA reads as TGTGCCAGCAGTTTAACAATGAACACCGGGGAGCTGTTTTTT. Encoded protein: CASSLTMNTGELFF. The chain carries TRBV27 and TRBJ2-2; D gene unclear. The V gene's germline CDR1 is MNHEY and CDR2 SMNVEV (reference sequence). The CDR3 is 14 amino acids. V lost 2 bases and J lost 1, with 5 bases in between.

The chain is built from TRBV5-1 and TRBJ2-3; maybe TRBD2 (6 bases). CDR3 size: 15 residues. Germline V gene data show CDR1 as SGHRS and CDR2 as YFSETQ. V was cut by 1 base and J by 6 bases, with 15 bases left in between. The CDR3 DNA follows: TGCGCCAGCAGCTTGACGGGAGCGCGAGGGGATACGCAGTATTTT. This gives the protein CASSLTGARGDTQYF.

V is TRBV11-3 and J is TRBJ1-1; TRBD1 aligns across 7 bases. The V gene's germline CDR1 is SGHNT and CDR2 YENEEA. V lost 4 bases to trimming and J lost 1 base; unmatched junction nucleotides: 6. The length of the CDR3 is 15 residues. The DNA of the CDR3 is TGTGCCAGCAGCTCCCGGGGGACAGCGAACACTGAAGCTTTCTTT. Translating it yields CASSSRGTANTEAFF.

The J gene is TRBJ1-1, the V gene TRBV19; D unresolved. Germline V gene lookup returns CDR1 LNHDA and CDR2 SQIVND (reference sequence). V was trimmed by 4 bases and J by 1 base, leaving 7 bases between them. The CDR3 has 13 amino acids. Here the CDR3 reads CASSTNWNTEAFF. As DNA, the CDR3 is TGTGCCAGTAGTACTAATTGGAACACTGAAGCTTTCTTT.

The chain uses TRBV11-2 and TRBJ2-7; TRBD1 aligns across 8 bases. This CDR3 contains 12 residues. V dropped 5 bases and J dropped 10; count of bases not matched to a gene: 7. Germline CDR1 is SGHAT and CDR2 is FQNNGV. The CDR3 nucleotides read TGTGCCAGCAGCCCTCGGACAGGGTTACAGTACTTC. This encodes CASSPRTGLQYF.

This chain links TRBV6-6 with TRBJ1-2; 8 bases match TRBD1. Trimming at V came to 6 bases and at J to 3 bases, leaving 6 bases not matched to a gene. The CDR3 consists of 14 residues. CDR1 is MNHNY and CDR2 is SVGAGI in the germline V gene (reference sequence). CDR3 residues: CASRLTGVDYGYTF. CDR3 sequence (DNA): TGTGCCAGCAGACTGACAGGGGTGGACTATGGCTACACCTTC.

The chain links TRBV7-2 to TRBJ1-4; D is undetermined. CDR1 is SGHTA, CDR2 FQGNSA, per germline. The V and J ends lost 2 bases and 0 bases respectively, with 10 bases between them. This CDR3 has 16 residues. The CDR3 coding sequence is TGTGCCAGCAGCTTAACTGGATTTGCAACTAATGAAAAACTGTTTTTT. This codes for CASSLTGFATNEKLFF. The complete variable domain, with remaining parts taken from reference TRBV7-2 and TRBJ1-4, reads GAGVSQSPSNKVTEKGKDVELRCDPISGHTALYWYRQSLGQGLEFLIYFQGNSAPDKSGLPSDRFSAERTGGSVSTLTIQRTQQEDSAVYLCASSLTGFATNEKLFFGSGTQLSVL.

This rearrangement joins TRBV28 to TRBJ2-6, with D possibly matching TRBD1 (5 bases). Trimming left V 5 bases short and J 1 base short, with 6 bases between. The CDR3 covers 14 residues. In germline, CDR1 is MDHEN, CDR2 SYDVKM. CDR3 region: CASSGHSGANVLTF. CDR3 DNA: TGTGCCAGCAGTGGACATTCTGGGGCCAACGTCCTGACTTTC.

This clone was found a few times. This CDR3 reads CASSLAGGGTTDTQYF. CDR3 DNA sequence: TGTGCCAGCAGCTTAGCCGGCGGGGGGACCACAGATACGCAGTATTTT. This chain links TRBV7-2 with TRBJ2-3; TRBD2 aligns across 8 bases. The J segment lost 2 bases and the V segment lost 0 bases, leaving 4 bases of the junction unmatched. The CDR3 is 16 residues long. Germline V CDR1 and CDR2: SGHTA, FQGNSA.

This clone appeared once. This chain connects TRBV11-2 to TRBJ2-1; D unclear. V lost 0 bases and J lost 5, with 5 bases in between. This CDR3 region has 13 residues. Looked up from germline, CDR1 is SGHAT and CDR2 is FQNNGV. CDR3 region: CASSLDRHNEQFF. The CDR3 coding sequence is TGTGCCAGCAGCTTAGACAGACACAATGAGCAGTTCTTC. The full variable domain, with the rest looked up from reference TRBV11-2 and TRBJ2-1, is EAGVAQSPRYKIIEKRQSVAFWCNPISGHATLYWYQQILGQGPKLLIQFQNNGVVDDSQLPKDRFSAERLKGVDSTLKIQPAKLEDSAVYLCASSLDRHNEQFFGPGTRLTVL.

A word on this clone: The junction departs from the called germline gene at one end, perhaps through a read error. The chain links TRBV11-2 to TRBJ2-7, with TRBD1 as a possible D gene (5 bases). Looked up from germline, CDR1 is SGHAT and CDR2 is FQNNGV. The CDR3 has 14 residues. CDR3 bases: TGTGCCAGCCGCTTCTCAGACAGCTCCTACGAGCAGTACTTC. Its translation is CASRFSDSSYEQYF. Complete variable domain (other parts from reference TRBV11-2 and TRBJ2-7): EAGVAQSPRYKIIEKRQSVAFWCNPISGHATLYWYQQILGQGPKLLIQFQNNGVVDDSQLPKDRFSAERLKGVDSTLKIQPAKLEDSAVYLCASRFSDSSYEQYFGPGTRLTVT.

V is TRBV20-1 and J is TRBJ1-4; unclear D gene. Per the germline V gene, CDR1 is DFQATT and CDR2 is SNEGSKA (reference sequence). This CDR3 has 11 residues. Deletions cut 5 bases from V and 8 bases from J, with 9 bases between. The CDR3 nucleotides read TGCAGTGCTGGACTGGCCGAAAAACTGTTTTTT. Its protein is CSAGLAEKLFF.

Details on this clone: In this CDR3 the conserved last residue, phenylalanine or tryptophan, is missing, so a read error is likely. The limits of the CDR3 on the DNA are not certain, so only TCRdb's listed CDR3 is given. This sequence joins TRBV27 and TRBJ1-1; TRBD1, as called in the table, went unchecked against the DNA. The CDR3 spans 10 amino acids, including both terminal residues. Germline loops: CDR1 MNHEY, CDR2 SMNVEV (reference sequence). The CDR3 here is CASSPMTGGN.

The chain joins TRBV12-5 to TRBJ1-1, with 7 bases identical to TRBD1. The germline V gene encodes CDR1 LGHNT and CDR2 FRNRAP. The CDR3 runs 14 residues. With V trimmed by 5 bases and J by 0 bases, 3 bases remained unmatched. For the CDR3, the DNA is TGTGCTAGTGGTGGGACAGTCATGAACACTGAAGCTTTCTTT. Its protein product is CASGGTVMNTEAFF.

The chain combines TRBV5-1 with TRBJ2-6, with D unresolved. Germline V gene data show CDR1 as SGHRS and CDR2 as YFSETQ. The CDR3 is made up of 17 amino acids. V was shortened by 6 bases and J by 1 base, with 17 bases between the two germline ends. The CDR3 protein is CASKSPETMSGANVLTF. As DNA, the CDR3 is TGCGCCAGCAAATCCCCCGAAACGATGTCTGGGGCCAACGTCCTGACTTTC.

The chain combines TRBV28 with TRBJ1-2; possibly TRBD1 for D (5 bases). The CDR3 contains 17 residues. CDR1 is MDHEN and CDR2 is SYDVKM in the germline V gene. V was trimmed by 4 bases and J by 5 bases, leaving 23 bases between them. The CDR3 reads CASSSQGGGPPRYGYTF. DNA of the CDR3: TGTGCCAGCAGTTCCCAGGGCGGCGGGCCTCCTAGGTATGGCTACACCTTC.

For the CDR3, the DNA is TGTGCCAGCAGCGAGGGGTGGGCCAAAAACATTCAGTACTTC. Amino acids: CASSEGWAKNIQYF. The V gene is TRBV9, the J gene TRBJ2-4, with D possibly matching TRBD1 (5 bases). Trimming cost V 3 bases and J 1 base, with 8 bases left between them. The CDR3 totals 14 residues. The germline CDR1 and CDR2 sequences are SGDLS and YYNGEE.

V is TRBV5-6 and J is TRBJ2-7; 7 bases are shared with TRBD1. The CDR3 contains 13 residues. CDR1 and CDR2 (germline): SGHDT, YYEEEE. Germline trimming cut 4 bases from V and 5 bases from J; bases unmatched to any gene: 6. The DNA for the CDR3 is TGTGCCAGCAGCCTAAGACAGGGCCACGAGCAGTACTTC. Encoded protein: CASSLRQGHEQYF.

The chain uses TRBV2 and TRBJ2-3; a weak D match, TRBD2 (5 bases). The V end was cut by 5 bases, the J end by 1 base, with 13 bases between. This CDR3 spans 15 amino acids. In germline, CDR1 is SNHLY, CDR2 FYNNEI. The CDR3 bases are TGTGCCAGCAGTATAACTAGTTGGGGCACAGATACGCAGTATTTT. This translates into CASSITSWGTDTQYF.

This chain uses TRBV20-1 with TRBJ1-2; no clear D gene. This CDR3 is built from 11 residues. V was trimmed by 6 bases and J by 8 bases, leaving 13 bases between them. Germline V gene lookup returns CDR1 DFQATT and CDR2 SNEGSKA (reference sequence). CDR3 in amino acids: CSASRGNGYTF. The CDR3 DNA follows: TGCAGTGCGTCTCGAGGAAACGGCTACACCTTC.

This clone was recorded only once. The chain couples TRBV30 to TRBJ2-2; D is unclear. This CDR3 spans 15 amino acids. Between the trimmed V and J ends, which lost 3 bases and 5 bases, there was a span of 16 bases. CDR1 and CDR2 from the germline V gene are GTSNPN and SVGIG (reference sequence). CDR3 sequence (DNA): TGTGCCTGGAGCGGCTTCGTTGGCGGTACCGGGGAGCTGTTTTTT. This encodes CAWSGFVGGTGELFF. Full variable domain (remainder filled in from reference TRBV30 and TRBJ2-2): SQTIHQWPATLVQPVGSPLSLECTVEGTSNPNLYWYRQAAGRGLQLLFYSVGIGQISSEVPQNLSASRPQDRQFILSSKKLLLSDSGFYLCAWSGFVGGTGELFFGEGSRLTVL.

The J gene is TRBJ1-2, the V gene TRBV7-7; 8 nucleotides line up with TRBD1. The V gene's germline CDR1 is SSHAT and CDR2 FNYEAQ (reference sequence). The J segment lost 6 bases and the V segment lost 5 bases, leaving 8 bases of the junction unmatched. CDR3 length: 14 amino acids. The CDR3 DNA follows: TGTGCCAGCAGCAAGGACAGGGTGGGAAATGGCTACACCTTC. It is translated as CASSKDRVGNGYTF.

The chain recombines TRBV6-1 with TRBJ1-2, with TRBD1 matching 7 bases. The ends lost 0 bases at V and 4 bases at J; junction bases unmatched: 8. The CDR3 consists of 16 residues. Germline-derived CDR1 and CDR2 are MNHNS and SASEGT. For the CDR3, the DNA is TGTGCCAGCAGTGAAGCTTCGGGACAGAGAAGCTATGGCTACACCTTC. Amino acids: CASSEASGQRSYGYTF.

About this clone itself: This CDR3 is also generated by other DNA sequences in the sample. This rearrangement joins TRBV7-9 to TRBJ1-1; D is uncertain. Looked up from germline, CDR1 is SEHNR and CDR2 is FQNEAQ (reference sequence). V was cut by 1 base and J by 5 bases, with 8 bases left in between. The CDR3 extends over 13 amino acids. CDR3 nucleotide sequence: TGTGCCAGCAGCTTAGGAGCAACAACTGAAGCTTTCTTT. This sequence encodes CASSLGATTEAFF.

The V and J genes are TRBV27 and TRBJ2-2; 10 positions agree with TRBD2. The CDR3 totals 18 residues. Germline trimming cut 5 bases from V and 0 bases from J; bases unmatched to any gene: 9. Germline CDR1 is MNHEY and CDR2 is SMNVEV (reference sequence). CDR3: CASSLQAGGLANTGELFF. The CDR3 DNA reads TGTGCCAGCAGTCTCCAAGCGGGGGGGTTAGCGAACACCGGGGAGCTGTTTTTT.

The chain combines TRBV18 with TRBJ1-2; D gene unclear. CDR1 is KGHSH, CDR2 LQKENI, per germline. The length of the CDR3 is 13 residues. With 2 bases removed from V and 4 bases from J, the gap between germline ends came to 8 bases. The CDR3 DNA follows: TGTGCCAGCTCACCAGAGGAAACCTATGGCTACACCTTC. The encoded protein is CASSPEETYGYTF. Supplemented by reference TRBV18 and TRBJ1-2, the full variable domain reads NAGVMQNPRHLVRRRGQEARLRCSPMKGHSHVYWYRQLPEEGLKFMVYLQKENIIDESGMPKERFSAEFPKEGPSILRIQQVVRGDSAAYFCASSPEETYGYTFGSGTRLTVV.

The CDR3 region is CASADNPNEKLFF. Written as DNA, the CDR3 is TGTGCCAGCGCCGACAACCCCAATGAAAAACTGTTTTTT. The chain uses TRBV6-6 and TRBJ1-4, with no clear D. Per germline, CDR1 MNHNY and CDR2 SVGAGI (reference sequence). CDR3 length equals 13 residues. V lost 8 bases to trimming and J lost 5 bases, with 12 bases between them.

The gene calls are TRBV4-1 and TRBJ1-6; tentatively, D is TRBD1 (5 bases). Per germline, CDR1 MGHRA and CDR2 YSYEKL. V was clipped by 2 bases and J by 7 bases, with 9 bases between them. CDR3 length: 14 amino acids. The CDR3 sequence is CASSQQGGNSPLHF. The CDR3 DNA is TGCGCCAGCAGCCAACAGGGTGGGAATTCACCCCTCCACTTT.

V gene TRBV10-2 combines with J gene TRBJ2-4; possible D gene TRBD1, 6 bases. Germline V lookup: CDR1 WSHSY, CDR2 SAAADI. The V end lost 7 bases, the J end lost 7 bases, and 20 bases lay between the germline ends. CDR3 length: 15 amino acids. The CDR3 region is CASTMGAGLLNIQYF. As DNA, the CDR3 is TGCGCCAGCACCATGGGGGCCGGATTATTGAACATTCAGTACTTC.